These 14 T cell receptor beta chains were all obtained from the same sample, sequenced in a study of blood T cell repertoires in COVID-19. Only in-frame clones appear in the TCRdb table, and some are missing; sequencing was by immunoSEQ multiplex PCR. Here the sample spans some 120,000 clones, around 85% being singletons. Sequencing was performed on peripheral blood. The receptors here all came from a woman aged 50 to 60 with acute or convalescent COVID-19.

This clone was observed a handful of times. The CDR3 here is CASSYQQGGYGYTF. CDR3 bases: TGTGCCAGCAGTTATCAGCAGGGGGGTTATGGCTACACCTTC. V usage is TRBV6-5 and J usage is TRBJ1-2; 7 nucleotides align to TRBD1. This CDR3 is 14 amino acids long. Germline V gene lookup returns CDR1 MNHEY and CDR2 SVGAGI. V was pared by 3 bases and J by 5 bases, with 6 bases of the junction left unmatched.

This clone was counted only a few times. V and J are TRBV6-6 and TRBJ1-2; 7 bases align to TRBD1. This CDR3 contains 15 residues. V shed 6 bases and J 4 bases; nucleotides not matched to a gene: 11. Looked up from germline, CDR1 is MNHNY and CDR2 is SVGAGI (reference sequence). In nucleotides, the CDR3 is TGTGCCAGCAGCCAAACACGGGACAGTCTCTATGGCTACACCTTC. This codes for CASSQTRDSLYGYTF.

CDR3 region: CASSYTHGEDTQYF. The CDR3 bases are TGTGCCAGCAGTTACACTCACGGGGAGGATACGCAGTATTTT. The chain combines TRBV6-6 with TRBJ2-3, with D possibly TRBD2 on 5 matching bases. V lost 2 bases and J 6 bases, leaving 12 bases between the germline ends. Germline assignment: CDR1 MNHNY and CDR2 SVGAGI (reference sequence). The CDR3 has 14 amino acids.

V usage is TRBV14 and J usage is TRBJ1-1, with 7 nucleotides matching TRBD1. V gave up 2 bases and J gave up 8 bases; unmatched junction bases: 8. Germline V gene sequence: CDR1 SGHDN, CDR2 FVKESK. The CDR3 length is 14 residues. This chain's CDR3 is CASSQTGAAQEAFF. DNA of the CDR3: TGTGCCAGCAGCCAAACAGGGGCCGCCCAGGAAGCTTTCTTT. Using reference TRBV14 and TRBJ1-1 for the parts outside the CDR3, the full variable domain is EAGVTQFPSHSVIEKGQTVTLRCDPISGHDNLYWYRRVMGKEIKFLLHFVKESKQDESGMPNNRFLAERTGGTYSTLKVQPAELEDSGVYFCASSQTGAAQEAFFGQGTRLTVV.

This rearrangement joins TRBV5-1 to TRBJ2-1; a weak D match, TRBD1 (6 bases). Germline CDR1 reads SGHRS; CDR2 reads YFSETQ. The CDR3 contains 16 residues. The V end was cut by 0 bases, the J end by 4 bases, with 14 bases between. CDR3 residues: CASSLDLGAGYNEQFF. As DNA, the CDR3 is TGCGCCAGCAGCTTGGATCTGGGGGCGGGTTACAATGAGCAGTTCTTC.

This clone has only a few counts. This sequence joins TRBV27 and TRBJ1-2; 10 bases fit TRBD1. The length of the CDR3 is 15 residues. Germline V lookup: CDR1 MNHEY, CDR2 SMNVEV (reference sequence). V gave up 6 bases and J gave up 4 bases; unmatched junction bases: 8. CDR3 protein: CASRTDRGRPYGYTF. CDR3 bases: TGTGCCAGCAGGACCGACAGGGGGCGACCCTATGGCTACACCTTC.

The V gene is TRBV18, the J gene TRBJ1-4, with TRBD1 matching over 8 bases. This CDR3 comprises 15 residues. The junction had 8 bases not matched to a gene; V was cut back by 6 bases and J by 5 bases. CDR1 is KGHSH and CDR2 is LQKENI in the germline V gene. In DNA, the CDR3 is TGTGCCAGCTCGACCACAGGGGGAGGAAATGAAAAACTGTTTTTT. Protein sequence: CASSTTGGGNEKLFF.

There are a few counts of this clone. The chain couples TRBV20-1 to TRBJ2-4; 9 bases fit TRBD2. CDR3 size: 18 residues. Germline trimming cut 3 bases from V and 3 bases from J; bases unmatched to any gene: 15. Germline V gene lookup returns CDR1 DFQATT and CDR2 SNEGSKA (reference sequence). CDR3 bases: TGCAGTGCTAGTACTCTAGCGGGGTCTCGTGAAGTCAAAAACATTCAGTACTTC. This codes for CSASTLAGSREVKNIQYF.

The chain employs TRBV6-5 and TRBJ1-1; 10 nucleotides agree with TRBD1. Trimming removed 6 bases from V and 6 bases from J; junction bases left unmatched: 7. The CDR3 has 14 residues. Per germline, CDR1 MNHEY and CDR2 SVGAGI. CDR3 nucleotide sequence: TGTGCCAGCAGCCGCGGACAGGGGGGAGCTGAAGCTTTCTTT. This encodes CASSRGQGGAEAFF.

A few counts support this clone. The chain combines TRBV6-5 with TRBJ1-2; D remains unclear. V was pared by 5 bases and J by 5 bases, with 6 bases between. The germline V gene encodes CDR1 MNHEY and CDR2 SVGAGI. The CDR3 extends over 11 amino acids. CDR3 sequence reads: CASSRGYGYTF. CDR3 in DNA: TGTGCCAGCAGTCGAGGATATGGCTACACCTTC.

This chain joins TRBV6-5 and TRBJ2-2; 8 nucleotides align to TRBD1. From germline, CDR1 is MNHEY and CDR2 SVGAGI. The CDR3 extends over 15 amino acids. Unmatched junction bases numbered 8, after V lost 6 bases and J lost 5 bases. DNA of the CDR3: TGTGCCAGCAGCCCGACAGGGGCGAGGACCGGGGAGCTGTTTTTT. This encodes CASSPTGARTGELFF.

The CDR3, as DNA: TGTGCCAGCACCCGGACAGGGGGCTCACCCCTCCACTTT. This translates into CASTRTGGSPLHF. The chain has TRBV21-1 and TRBJ1-6; TRBD1 reflects the table's D call only, with no check against the DNA. TRBV21-1 is a listed pseudogene. The CDR3 spans 13 residues.

The rearrangement uses TRBV7-9 and TRBJ2-5, with 7 bases lining up with TRBD1. The length of the CDR3 is 14 residues. V lost 1 base, J lost 5 bases, and 4 bases stayed unmatched. The germline V gene has CDR1 SEHNR and CDR2 FQNEAQ (reference sequence). The CDR3 is CASSLVNRGETQYF. Written as DNA, the CDR3 is TGTGCCAGCAGCTTAGTAAACAGGGGTGAGACCCAGTACTTC. Full variable domain (outside the CDR3, taken from reference TRBV7-9 and TRBJ2-5): DTGVSQNPRHKITKRGQNVTFRCDPISEHNRLYWYRQTLGQGPEFLTYFQNEAQLEKSRLLSDRFSAERPKGSFSTLEIQRTEQGDSAMYLCASSLVNRGETQYFGPGTRLLVL.

This sequence joins TRBV2 and TRBJ2-3; tentative D call: TRBD1 (6 bases). CDR3 length equals 14 residues. Germline loops: CDR1 SNHLY, CDR2 FYNNEI. The V end was cut by 4 bases, the J end by 1 base, with 9 bases between. In nucleotides, the CDR3 is TGTGCCAGCAGTGTTAGACAGGGCACAGATACGCAGTATTTT. This encodes CASSVRQGTDTQYF.